The 5 T cell receptor beta chains given below trace back to one sample, sequenced in a study of blood T cell repertoires in COVID-19. Assay used: immunoSEQ multiplex PCR; TCRdb lists only in-frame clones, some missing. The sample lists about 240,000 clones, 70% to 90% seen once, with about 3.5% in the top ten. Sequenced sample: PBMCs or T cells enriched from blood (not recorded which). All receptors come from a woman aged 40-49 years with acute COVID-19.

The chain has TRBV25-1 and TRBJ1-5; D unresolved. The ends were cut back, 6 bases at V and 6 bases at J, with 9 bases in the middle. Germline CDR1 and CDR2: MGHDK and SYGVNS. This CDR3 is built from 12 residues. CDR3 residues: CASRKEGQPQHF. Written as DNA, the CDR3 is TGTGCCAGCAGGAAAGAGGGTCAGCCCCAGCATTTT.

The genes are TRBV11-3 and TRBJ2-1; 10 nucleotides align to TRBD2. Germline V gives CDR1 SGHNT, CDR2 YENEEA. CDR3 size: 14 residues. Trimming took 7 bases from V and 5 from J; bases not matched to a gene: 5. The CDR3 DNA is TGTGCCAGCAAAAGTCTAGCGGGAGACAATGAGCAGTTCTTC. Protein: CASKSLAGDNEQFF.

This clone was observed a single time. The CDR3 region has the DNA TGTGCCACCAGTGCCGCCGGAAGCGGACCGAATGAGCAGTTCTTC. Its protein is CATSAAGSGPNEQFF. The chain recombines TRBV24-1 with TRBJ2-1; D might be TRBD2 (5 bases). The CDR3 spans 15 residues. V was trimmed by 5 bases and J by 7 bases, leaving 17 bases between them. CDR1 KGHDR and CDR2 SFDVKD come from the germline V gene.

V and J are TRBV30 and TRBJ1-1; 7 bases are a match to TRBD1. Germline lookup yields CDR1 GTSNPN and CDR2 SVGIG (reference sequence). The CDR3 runs to 12 residues. The V segment lost 5 bases and the J segment 5 bases; nucleotides outside the gene matches: 5. CDR3 sequence: CAWETGITEAFF. In DNA, the CDR3 is TGTGCCTGGGAGACAGGGATAACTGAAGCTTTCTTT.

V is TRBV6-5 and J is TRBJ1-2; 10 positions match TRBD1. V lost 6 bases, J lost 4 bases, and 2 bases stayed unmatched. Looked up from germline, CDR1 is MNHEY and CDR2 is SVGAGI. CDR3 length: 13 residues. The CDR3 DNA sequence: TGTGCCAGCAGGTGGACAGGGGGCTATGGCTACACCTTC. This translates into CASRWTGGYGYTF.